The clone carrying this TCR delta chain was observed a few times. TCRdb's protein for this DNA is that of a much larger clone and differs from the translation at residue 13, likely a read error; the protein shown is the DNA translation. Flow sorting of PBMC yielded separate Vgamma9/Vdelta2+ and Vdelta2-negative gammadelta T cell populations for bulk repertoire analysis. The data were taken from a study of γδ T cells in repeated Plasmodium falciparum infection. As for the study in general: The natural-infection arm compared Malian children under seasonal malaria with matched Australian children. Four controlled malaria infections with P. falciparum NF54 spanned roughly 640 days. Malian samples came from no-transmission periods or across acute febrile malaria episodes.

Each sorted gammadelta sample had TRG and TRD chains sequenced. With CATT, TCRdb re-called clones from the multiplex PCR reads. The repertoire holds under 60,000 delta-chain clones, with 1.5% to 2% as singletons. This CDR3 spans 18 amino acids. V lost 1 base and J lost 3; bases outside the gene matches: 8. The germline CDR1 and CDR2 sequences are TSWWSYY and QGS. The chain recombines TRDV1 with TRDJ1, with 13 bases identical to TRDD3. Germline matching of the DNA provided the J gene here, since TCRdb leaves it blank. The source of this sequence is a pool of human donors (malaria-infected and uninfected, not separated). Specimen: gamma-delta T cells from blood. The CDR3 nucleotides are TGTGCTCTTGGGGAACGCTACAACTGGGGGATACGACCCGATAAACTCATCTTT. Amino acids: CALGERYNWGIRPDKLIF.